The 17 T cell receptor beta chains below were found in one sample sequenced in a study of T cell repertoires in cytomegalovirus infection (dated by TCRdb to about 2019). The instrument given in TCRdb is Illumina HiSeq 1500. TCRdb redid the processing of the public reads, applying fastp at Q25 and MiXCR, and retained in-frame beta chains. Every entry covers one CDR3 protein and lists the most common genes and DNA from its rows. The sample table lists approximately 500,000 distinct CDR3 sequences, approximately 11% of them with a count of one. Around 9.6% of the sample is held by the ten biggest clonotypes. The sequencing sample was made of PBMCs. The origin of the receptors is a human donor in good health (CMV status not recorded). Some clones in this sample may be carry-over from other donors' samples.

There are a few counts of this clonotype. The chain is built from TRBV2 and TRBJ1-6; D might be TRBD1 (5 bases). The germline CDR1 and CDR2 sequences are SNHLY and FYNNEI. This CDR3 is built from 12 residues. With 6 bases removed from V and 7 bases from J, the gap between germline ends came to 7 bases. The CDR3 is CASRTGNSPLHF. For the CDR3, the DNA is TGTGCCAGCAGAACAGGCAATTCACCCCTCCACTTT.

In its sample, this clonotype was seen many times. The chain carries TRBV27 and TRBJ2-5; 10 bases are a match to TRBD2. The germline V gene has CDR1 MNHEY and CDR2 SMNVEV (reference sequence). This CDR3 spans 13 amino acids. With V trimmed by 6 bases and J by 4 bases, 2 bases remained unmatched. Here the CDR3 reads CASRIAGGETQYF. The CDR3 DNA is TGTGCCAGCAGAATAGCGGGGGGAGAGACCCAGTACTTC.

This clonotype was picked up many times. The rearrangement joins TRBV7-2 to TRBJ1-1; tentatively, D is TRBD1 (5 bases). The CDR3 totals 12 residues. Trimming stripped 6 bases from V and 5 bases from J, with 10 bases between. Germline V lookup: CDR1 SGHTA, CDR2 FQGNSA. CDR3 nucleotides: TGTGCCAGCAGGAGCGACAGTACTGAAGCTTTCTTT. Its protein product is CASRSDSTEAFF.

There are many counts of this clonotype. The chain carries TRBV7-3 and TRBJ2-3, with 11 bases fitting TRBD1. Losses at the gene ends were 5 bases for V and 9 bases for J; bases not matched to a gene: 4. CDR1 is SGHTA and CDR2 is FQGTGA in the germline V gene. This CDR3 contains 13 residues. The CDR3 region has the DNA TGTGCCAGCAGCCCAGGACAGGGGGCCACGCAGTATTTT. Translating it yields CASSPGQGATQYF.

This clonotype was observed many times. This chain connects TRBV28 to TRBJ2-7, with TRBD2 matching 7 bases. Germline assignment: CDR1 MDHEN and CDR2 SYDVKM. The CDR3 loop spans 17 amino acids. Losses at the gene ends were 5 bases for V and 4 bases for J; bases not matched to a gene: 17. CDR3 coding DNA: TGTGCCAGCAGTGCGTCCCTGGGAGGGGATAGAGGTTACGAGCAGTACTTC. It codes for CASSASLGGDRGYEQYF.

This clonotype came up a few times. The DNA of the CDR3 is TGTGCCAGCAGGGAAAGACAGTCCAGTAGGGATGAGCAGTTCTTC. It is translated as CASRERQSSRDEQFF. The genes are TRBV28 and TRBJ2-1, with TRBD1 as a possible D gene (5 bases). CDR1 is MDHEN, CDR2 SYDVKM, per germline. With 6 bases removed from V and 8 bases from J, the gap between germline ends came to 20 bases. This CDR3 is built from 15 residues.

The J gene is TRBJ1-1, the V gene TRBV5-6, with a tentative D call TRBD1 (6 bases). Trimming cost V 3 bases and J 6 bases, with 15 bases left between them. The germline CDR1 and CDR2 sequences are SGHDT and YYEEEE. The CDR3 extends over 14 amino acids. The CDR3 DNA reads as TGTGCCAGCAGCTACTGGACAGCCCGGGCTGAAGCTTTCTTT. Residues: CASSYWTARAEAFF. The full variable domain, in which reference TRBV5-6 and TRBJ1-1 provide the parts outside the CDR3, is DAGVTQSPTHLIKTRGQQVTLRCSPKSGHDTVSWYQQALGQGPQFIFQYYEEEERQRGNFPDRFSGHQFPNYSSELNVNALLLGDSALYLCASSYWTARAEAFFGQGTRLTVV.

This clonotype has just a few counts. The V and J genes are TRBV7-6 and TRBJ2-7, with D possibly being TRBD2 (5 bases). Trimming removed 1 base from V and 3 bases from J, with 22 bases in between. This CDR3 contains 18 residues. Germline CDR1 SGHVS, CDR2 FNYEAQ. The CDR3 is CASSLGGSPLSRIYEQYF. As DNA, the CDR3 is TGTGCCAGCAGCTTAGGAGGGAGTCCACTAAGCCGCATCTACGAGCAGTACTTC.

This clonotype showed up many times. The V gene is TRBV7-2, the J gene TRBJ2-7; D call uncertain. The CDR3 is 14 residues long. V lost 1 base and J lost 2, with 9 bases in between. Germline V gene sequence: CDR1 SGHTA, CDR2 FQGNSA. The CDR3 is CASSLVAGPYEQYF. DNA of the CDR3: TGTGCCAGCAGCTTAGTCGCAGGTCCCTACGAGCAGTACTTC.

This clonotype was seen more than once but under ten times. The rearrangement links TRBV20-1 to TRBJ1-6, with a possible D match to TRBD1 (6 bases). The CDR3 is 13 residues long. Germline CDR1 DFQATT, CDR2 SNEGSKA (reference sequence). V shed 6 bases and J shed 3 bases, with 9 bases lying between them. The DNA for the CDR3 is TGCAGTGCGCAGGACAGCTATAATTCACCCCTCCACTTT. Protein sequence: CSAQDSYNSPLHF.

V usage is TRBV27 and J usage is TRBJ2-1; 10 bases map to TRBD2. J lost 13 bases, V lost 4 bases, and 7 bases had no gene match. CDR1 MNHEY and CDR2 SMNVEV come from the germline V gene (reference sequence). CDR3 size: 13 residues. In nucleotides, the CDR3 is TGTGCCAGCAGTTCTCCGGGACTAGCGCAACAGTTCTTC. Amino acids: CASSSPGLAQQFF.

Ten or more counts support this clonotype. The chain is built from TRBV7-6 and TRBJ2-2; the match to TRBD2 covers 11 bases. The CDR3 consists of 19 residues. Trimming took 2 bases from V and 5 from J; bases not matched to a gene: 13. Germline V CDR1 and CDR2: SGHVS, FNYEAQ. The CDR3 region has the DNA TGTGCCAGCAGCTTATATATTGGAACTAGCGGGAGAAAAACCGGGGAGCTGTTTTTT. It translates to CASSLYIGTSGRKTGELFF.

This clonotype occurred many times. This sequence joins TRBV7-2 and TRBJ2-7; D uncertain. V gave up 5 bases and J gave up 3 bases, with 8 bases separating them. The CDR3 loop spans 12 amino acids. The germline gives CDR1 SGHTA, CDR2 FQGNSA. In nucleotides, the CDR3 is TGTGCCAGCAGCCACGACTTCTACGAGCAGTACTTC. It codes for CASSHDFYEQYF.

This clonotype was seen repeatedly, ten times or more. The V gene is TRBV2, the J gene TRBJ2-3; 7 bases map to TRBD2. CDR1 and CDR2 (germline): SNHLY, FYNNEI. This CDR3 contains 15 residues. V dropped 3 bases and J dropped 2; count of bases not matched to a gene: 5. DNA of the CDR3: TGTGCCAGCAGTGATCCGGGACTAACCACAGATACGCAGTATTTT. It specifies CASSDPGLTTDTQYF.

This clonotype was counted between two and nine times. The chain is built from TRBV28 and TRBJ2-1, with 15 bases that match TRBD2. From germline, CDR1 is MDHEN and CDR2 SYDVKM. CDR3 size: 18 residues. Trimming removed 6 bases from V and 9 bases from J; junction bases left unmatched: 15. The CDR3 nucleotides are TGTGCCAGCAGACCCAGGACTAGCGGGAGGGCCTATCCCCCTGAGCAGTTCTTC. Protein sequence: CASRPRTSGRAYPPEQFF.

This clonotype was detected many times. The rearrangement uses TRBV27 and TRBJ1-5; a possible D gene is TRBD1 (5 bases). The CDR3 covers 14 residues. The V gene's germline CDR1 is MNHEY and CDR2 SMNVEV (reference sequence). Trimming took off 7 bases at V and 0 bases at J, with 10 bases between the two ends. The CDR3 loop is CASKGDYSNQPQHF. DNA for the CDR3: TGTGCCAGCAAAGGGGATTATAGCAATCAGCCCCAGCATTTT.

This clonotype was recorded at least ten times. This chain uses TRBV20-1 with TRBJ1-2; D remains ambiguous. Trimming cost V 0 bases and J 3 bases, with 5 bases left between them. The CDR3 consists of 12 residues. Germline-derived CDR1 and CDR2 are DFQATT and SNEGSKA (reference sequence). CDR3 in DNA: TGCAGTGCTAGAGACGGAGACTATGGCTACACCTTC. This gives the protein CSARDGDYGYTF.